The 17 T cell receptor beta chains listed next were all sequenced from one sample in a study of T-cell reconstitution after alpha-beta-depleted transplantation in children. Researchers prepared the TCRbeta library using unique molecular identifiers, the study reports. Each CDR3 protein is one row after TCRdb ran MiXCR on the PCR reads. The sample has some 840,000 distinct CDR3 sequences; roughly 15% are singletons. Material: PBMCs, mostly from graft donor cells, obtained 360 days after TCRalphabeta/CD19-depleted stem cell transplant. These receptors were collected from a male patient between 5 and 17 years old who had a stem cell transplant for acute lymphoblastic leukemia, so the T cells may come from the graft donor.

This clonotype appeared many times. The CDR3 loop is CASSPLAGARDTQYF. The CDR3 DNA reads TGTGCCAGCAGCCCCCTAGCGGGAGCACGGGATACGCAGTATTTT. The chain links TRBV12-3 or TRBV12-4 to TRBJ2-3; 10 positions match TRBD2. Unmatched junction bases numbered 9, after V lost 6 bases and J lost 6 bases. This CDR3 is 15 amino acids long.

This clonotype was observed a handful of times. The J gene is TRBJ2-2, the V gene TRBV27, with 9 positions matching TRBD1. The CDR3 covers 16 residues. In germline, CDR1 is MNHEY, CDR2 SMNVEV (reference sequence). Trimming took 2 bases from V and 3 from J; bases not matched to a gene: 4. The CDR3: CASSLTGGPYTGELFF. The CDR3 region has the DNA TGTGCCAGCAGTTTAACAGGGGGCCCGTACACCGGGGAGCTGTTTTTT.

This clonotype occurred once. The V and J genes are TRBV6-4 and TRBJ2-2; 8 bases fit TRBD2. V dropped 0 bases and J dropped 3; count of bases not matched to a gene: 3. CDR1 MRHNA and CDR2 SNTAGT come from the germline V gene. This CDR3 has 16 residues. CDR3: CASSDSAGGDTGELFF. Written as DNA, the CDR3 is TGTGCCAGCAGTGACTCGGCGGGGGGCGACACCGGGGAGCTGTTTTTT.

V usage is TRBV15 and J usage is TRBJ1-6; D is undetermined. Germline CDR1 LNHNV, CDR2 YYDKDF (reference sequence). The CDR3 totals 15 residues. V lost 0 bases to trimming and J lost 6 bases, with 9 bases between them. In DNA form, the CDR3 reads TGTGCCACCAGCAGAGATATCGGTTTTAATTCACCCCTCCACTTT. Protein: CATSRDIGFNSPLHF.

In this sample, this clonotype turned up many times. The chain joins TRBV6-5 to TRBJ2-1; possible D gene TRBD2, 5 bases. Between the trimmed V and J ends, which lost 5 bases and 0 bases, there was a span of 14 bases. The CDR3 sequence is 16 residues long. Germline CDR1 reads MNHEY; CDR2 reads SVGAGI. This CDR3 is CASSHQRASSYNEQFF. The CDR3 nucleotides read TGTGCCAGCAGTCACCAGAGGGCTAGCTCCTACAATGAGCAGTTCTTC.

This chain uses TRBV6-1 with TRBJ2-2; D ambiguous. Between the trimmed V and J ends, which lost 3 bases and 7 bases, there was a span of 3 bases. CDR3 length equals 11 residues. Germline V CDR1 and CDR2: MNHNS, SASEGT. The CDR3: CASSDIGELFF. The CDR3 bases are TGTGCCAGCAGTGATATCGGGGAGCTGTTTTTT.

V usage is TRBV3-1 and J usage is TRBJ1-5; D not resolved. Germline assignment: CDR1 LGHDT and CDR2 YNNKEL (reference sequence). The V end lost 1 base, the J end lost 6 bases, and 10 bases lay between the germline ends. The CDR3 spans 14 residues. CDR3 in amino acids: CASSQGTVPQPQHF. For the CDR3, the DNA is TGTGCCAGCAGCCAAGGCACAGTCCCTCAGCCCCAGCATTTT.

This clonotype was counted only a few times. The rearrangement uses TRBV19 and TRBJ2-7; a weak D match, TRBD1 (6 bases). The V end lost 5 bases, the J end lost 1 base, and 12 bases lay between the germline ends. Germline CDR1 and CDR2: LNHDA and SQIVND (reference sequence). There are 14 residues in the CDR3. CDR3 protein: CASSYTGQSYEQYF. In nucleotides, the CDR3 is TGTGCCAGTAGTTACACCGGACAGTCCTACGAGCAGTACTTC.

This clonotype has a handful of counts. This rearrangement joins TRBV5-1 to TRBJ2-3, with TRBD1 identical over 7 bases. J was trimmed by 2 bases and V by 2 bases; bases with no gene match: 5. Germline V gene lookup returns CDR1 SGHRS and CDR2 YFSETQ. The CDR3 loop spans 15 amino acids. The CDR3 sequence is CASSLPGQSTDTQYF. The CDR3 nucleotides are TGCGCCAGCAGCTTACCGGGACAGTCCACAGATACGCAGTATTTT.

This clonotype was recorded at least ten times. The chain uses TRBV15 and TRBJ2-7; no reliable D call. The CDR3 contains 14 residues. Trimming cost V 3 bases and J 0 bases, with 9 bases left between them. CDR1 is LNHNV, CDR2 YYDKDF, per germline (reference sequence). DNA of the CDR3: TGTGCCACCAGCAGGAGGTGGAGCTCCTACGAGCAGTACTTC. Translating gives CATSRRWSSYEQYF.

This clonotype has only a few counts. The rearrangement joins TRBV2 to TRBJ2-7; D gene uncertain. Germline assignment: CDR1 SNHLY and CDR2 FYNNEI. V was pared by 8 bases and J by 13 bases, with 12 bases between. The CDR3 runs to 9 residues. CDR3 in amino acids: CASGVLTYF. The CDR3 DNA is TGTGCCAGCGGGGTTCTTACTTACTTC. Based on the CDR3 plus reference TRBV2 and TRBJ2-7, the full variable domain is EPEVTQTPSHQVTQMGQEVILRCVPISNHLYFYWYRQILGQKVEFLVSFYNNEISEKSEIFDDQFSVERPDGSNFTLKIRSTKLEDSAMYFCASGVLTYFGPGTRLTVT.

This clonotype was picked up a small number of times. This chain uses TRBV20-1 with TRBJ1-5; 11 bases match TRBD1. The V gene end was trimmed by 3 bases and the J gene end by 8 bases; junction bases not matched to a gene: 9. The CDR3 totals 15 residues. The germline gives CDR1 DFQATT, CDR2 SNEGSKA (reference sequence). The CDR3 DNA is TGCAGTGCTAGCGGACAGGGGGCCCATAGGGAGCCCCAGCATTTT. Amino acids: CSASGQGAHREPQHF.

This clonotype has ten or more counts. The chain has TRBV5-1 and TRBJ2-3; no clear D. This CDR3 has 14 amino acids. Trimming took 0 bases from V and 6 from J, leaving 11 bases between them. Germline CDR1 is SGHRS and CDR2 is YFSETQ. The CDR3 spells CASSLGAKRDTQYF. CDR3 DNA sequence: TGCGCCAGCAGCTTGGGGGCCAAGAGGGATACGCAGTATTTT.

The gene calls are TRBV12-3 or TRBV12-4 and TRBJ2-3; 7 bases are a match to TRBD2. V was pared by 6 bases and J by 1 base, with 10 bases of the junction left unmatched. There are 16 residues in the CDR3. The CDR3 reads CASRPSGNLGTDTQYF. In nucleotides, the CDR3 is TGTGCCAGCAGACCCAGCGGGAACCTTGGCACAGATACGCAGTATTTT.

This clonotype was recorded only once. The chain couples TRBV5-1 to TRBJ2-5; D is tentatively TRBD1 or TRBD2 (5 bases each). Trimming pared 0 bases from V and 3 bases from J, leaving 18 bases between. The CDR3 has 17 amino acids. Germline assignment: CDR1 SGHRS and CDR2 YFSETQ. CDR3 DNA sequence: TGCGCCAGCAGCTTGGACGGGGCGGCCCCCAGGGAAGAGACCCAGTACTTC. Translated: CASSLDGAAPREETQYF. Complete variable domain (other parts from reference TRBV5-1 and TRBJ2-5): KAGVTQTPRYLIKTRGQQVTLSCSPISGHRSVSWYQQTPGQGLQFLFEYFSETQRNKGNFPGRFSGRQFSNSRSEMNVSTLELGDSALYLCASSLDGAAPREETQYFGPGTRLLVL.

The V gene is TRBV2, the J gene TRBJ2-7; TRBD2 aligns across 8 bases. The V and J ends lost 2 bases and 3 bases, in that order; junction bases with no gene match: 12. The CDR3 sequence is 17 residues long. Germline loops: CDR1 SNHLY, CDR2 FYNNEI. For the CDR3, the DNA is TGTGCCAGCAGTGAATCGGTCTCCGGGAGGGCCTTCTACGAGCAGTACTTC. Its translation is CASSESVSGRAFYEQYF. Complete variable domain (other parts from reference TRBV2 and TRBJ2-7): EPEVTQTPSHQVTQMGQEVILRCVPISNHLYFYWYRQILGQKVEFLVSFYNNEISEKSEIFDDQFSVERPDGSNFTLKIRSTKLEDSAMYFCASSESVSGRAFYEQYFGPGTRLTVT.

This clonotype was counted only a few times. The rearrangement links TRBV4-1 to TRBJ2-7; D uncertain. This CDR3 is built from 15 residues. Germline V gene lookup returns CDR1 MGHRA and CDR2 YSYEKL. V dropped 1 base and J dropped 2 bases, with 12 bases sitting between them. The CDR3 nucleotides are TGCGCCAGCAGCCAAGGGCAGGTTCCAACCTACGAGCAGTACTTC. Translation gives CASSQGQVPTYEQYF.